What follows are 31 T cell receptor beta chains derived from one specimen sequenced in a study of CD8+ T cells in alopecia areata. The treatment denotes: oral pan-JAK inhibitor, 5-10 mg twice daily. RNA, once extracted, was reverse transcribed into cDNA for use as the sequencing template. Profiled with immunoSEQ multiplex PCR; TCRdb holds only in-frame clones, not every one. The table records more than 150,000 clones, 40% to 55% of them present only once. The sample in question was CD8+ T cells sorted from blood, obtained at approximately week 52, from a patient treated with tofacitinib. These receptors originate from a human donor with alopecia areata.

The CDR3 here is CATSSPRDNSYEQYF. The CDR3 bases are TGTGCCACCAGCAGCCCCCGGGACAACTCCTACGAGCAGTACTTC. The chain is built from TRBV15 and TRBJ2-7; maybe TRBD1 (6 bases). Trimming stripped 3 bases from V and 0 bases from J, with 12 bases between. The CDR3 runs 15 residues. Germline lookup yields CDR1 LNHNV and CDR2 YYDKDF (reference sequence).

The rearrangement joins TRBV30 to TRBJ2-5; D ambiguous. The J call is uncertain, as TRBJ2-7 better fits the DNA end. The CDR3 is 12 residues long. CDR1 and CDR2 from the germline V gene are GTSNPN and SVGIG (reference sequence). CDR3 protein: CAWSVSGYEQYF. The CDR3 DNA reads TGTGCCTGGAGTGTCTCCGGCTACGAGCAGTACTTC.

The V gene is TRBV7-2, the J gene TRBJ2-2; D is unresolved. V shed 4 bases and J shed 8 bases, with 17 bases lying between them. Looked up from germline, CDR1 is SGHTA and CDR2 is FQGNSA. This CDR3 has 15 amino acids. The CDR3 spells CASSSKGLYTGELFF. The CDR3 DNA reads as TGTGCCAGCAGCTCTAAGGGCCTCTATACAGGGGAGCTGTTTTTT.

This chain's CDR3 is CASSQEWATRYGYTF. As DNA, the CDR3 is TGCGCCAGCAGCCAAGAATGGGCCACGAGGTATGGCTACACCTTC. This chain connects TRBV4-3 to TRBJ1-2, with D uncertain. Germline CDR1 LGHNA, CDR2 YSLEER. Deletions cut 0 bases from V and 5 bases from J, with 13 bases between. The CDR3 contains 15 residues.

This chain links TRBV12-5 with TRBJ2-1; D unclear. Per germline, CDR1 LGHNT and CDR2 FRNRAP. The ends were cut back, 0 bases at V and 3 bases at J, with 9 bases in the middle. CDR3 length equals 15 residues. The CDR3 is CASGLVRWFYNEQFF. The CDR3, as DNA: TGTGCTAGTGGTTTGGTGAGGTGGTTCTACAATGAGCAGTTCTTC.

This clone was observed a few times. The J gene is TRBJ1-6, the V gene TRBV15; D perhaps matches TRBD1 (6 bases). CDR3 length equals 15 residues. Trimming took off 5 bases at V and 10 bases at J, with 18 bases between the two ends. Germline lookup yields CDR1 LNHNV and CDR2 YYDKDF (reference sequence). Written as DNA, the CDR3 is TGTGCCACCAGCGGTTTACAGGGAAGTGGATCACCCCTCCACTTT. Translation gives CATSGLQGSGSPLHF. Filled out from reference TRBV15 and TRBJ1-6, the complete variable domain reads DAMVIQNPRYQVTQFGKPVTLSCSQTLNHNVMYWYQQKSSQAPKLLFHYYDKDFNNEADTPDNFQSRRPNTSFCFLDIRSPGLGDTAMYLCATSGLQGSGSPLHFGNGTRLTVT.

The V gene is TRBV10-3, the J gene TRBJ2-7, with 13 bases identical to TRBD2. Germline CDR1 ENHRY, CDR2 SYGVKD. The CDR3 length is 17 residues. With 2 bases clipped from V and 7 bases from J, the junction kept 11 bases outside the gene matches. The chain's CDR3 is CAISEPFGLAGVGEQYF. In nucleotides, the CDR3 is TGTGCCATCAGTGAGCCCTTTGGACTAGCGGGGGTTGGTGAGCAGTACTTC.

The chain joins TRBV13 to TRBJ1-1, with D unclear. CDR1 PRHDT and CDR2 FYEKMQ come from the germline V gene (reference sequence). There are 11 residues in the CDR3. Trimming removed 8 bases at V and 3 bases at J, with 7 bases between. The CDR3 sequence: CASLKDTEAFF. The CDR3 DNA follows: TGTGCCAGCTTGAAGGACACTGAAGCTTTCTTT.

The V gene is TRBV27, the J gene TRBJ2-2; a weak D match, TRBD2 (5 bases). The ends were cut back, 2 bases at V and 4 bases at J, with 8 bases in the middle. Germline V gene sequence: CDR1 MNHEY, CDR2 SMNVEV (reference sequence). CDR3 size: 14 residues. CDR3 loop: CASSLMGSTGELFF. In DNA, the CDR3 is TGTGCCAGCAGTTTAATGGGGAGCACCGGGGAGCTGTTTTTT.

This chain connects TRBV30 to TRBJ1-2; no clear D. CDR1 is GTSNPN, CDR2 SVGIG, per germline (reference sequence). Trimming pared 8 bases from V and 5 bases from J, leaving 12 bases between. The CDR3 consists of 11 residues. CDR3 coding DNA: TGTGCCGTATGGGCCAGATATGGCTACACCTTC. Translating it yields CAVWARYGYTF. The whole variable domain, remainder taken from reference TRBV30 and TRBJ1-2, is SQTIHQWPATLVQPVGSPLSLECTVEGTSNPNLYWYRQAAGRGLQLLFYSVGIGQISSEVPQNLSASRPQDRQFILSSKKLLLSDSGFYLCAVWARYGYTFGSGTRLTVV.

A note on this clone: Other DNA sequences in this specimen translate into the identical CDR3. This chain uses TRBV6-4 with TRBJ2-3; D is possibly TRBD2 (7 bases). The CDR3 is 15 residues long. The V gene's germline CDR1 is MRHNA and CDR2 SNTAGT. V was cut by 2 bases and J by 0 bases, with 9 bases left in between. The CDR3: CASSDGGASTDTQYF. The CDR3 nucleotides are TGTGCCAGCAGTGACGGGGGGGCTAGCACAGATACGCAGTATTTT.

V and J are TRBV7-2 and TRBJ2-5, with D perhaps matching TRBD1 (6 bases). The CDR3 covers 16 residues. The V and J ends lost 5 bases and 7 bases respectively, with 23 bases between them. The germline CDR1 and CDR2 sequences are SGHTA and FQGNSA. CDR3 region: CASSTGTRRPPPTQYF. The CDR3 DNA reads as TGTGCCAGCAGCACAGGGACACGCCGGCCGCCCCCGACCCAGTACTTC.

The rearrangement joins TRBV27 to TRBJ2-3; D is possibly TRBD2 (5 bases). CDR1 is MNHEY and CDR2 is SMNVEV in the germline V gene (reference sequence). The CDR3 has 13 residues. Trimming pared 6 bases from V and 4 bases from J, leaving 11 bases between. CDR3 sequence (DNA): TGTGCCAGCAGCCACGGGGAGTCAGATACGCAGTATTTT. Residues: CASSHGESDTQYF.

This clone was observed once. This chain uses TRBV14 with TRBJ1-2; perhaps TRBD1 as D (5 bases). Trimming left V 0 bases short and J 4 bases short, with 12 bases between. CDR3 length: 15 amino acids. Germline assignment: CDR1 SGHDN and CDR2 FVKESK. CDR3 region: CASSQEGRATYGYTF. The CDR3 nucleotides read TGTGCCAGCAGCCAAGAGGGCAGGGCAACCTATGGCTACACCTTC.

The V call is TRBV30, the J call TRBJ1-1; D is possibly TRBD1 (6 bases). Germline values: CDR1 GTSNPN, CDR2 SVGIG (reference sequence). V lost 4 bases to trimming and J lost 5 bases, with 23 bases between them. CDR3 length: 16 residues. CDR3 DNA sequence: TGTGCCTGGACCACGCCAAATGGGGGGGCTAGGACTGAAGCTTTCTTT. Its protein is CAWTTPNGGARTEAFF.

This clone was seen a handful of times. The chain joins TRBV30 to TRBJ1-5; no definite D call. CDR3 length equals 13 residues. V lost 2 bases to trimming and J lost 5 bases, with 10 bases between them. In germline, CDR1 is GTSNPN, CDR2 SVGIG (reference sequence). The CDR3 loop is CAWSKGRHQPQHF. The CDR3 bases are TGTGCCTGGAGTAAGGGAAGGCATCAGCCCCAGCATTTT.

The rearrangement joins TRBV19 to TRBJ1-5; TRBD1 matches at 8 bases. Per the germline V gene, CDR1 is LNHDA and CDR2 is SQIVND (reference sequence). This CDR3 is 17 amino acids long. V was pared by 0 bases and J by 2 bases, with 6 bases of the junction left unmatched. The CDR3 here is CASSIDRETGGNQPQHF. CDR3 bases: TGTGCCAGTAGTATAGATCGGGAGACAGGGGGCAATCAGCCCCAGCATTTT.

V is TRBV9 and J is TRBJ2-6; perhaps TRBD2 as D (5 bases). The CDR3 totals 17 residues. Trimming stripped 0 bases from V and 0 bases from J, with 10 bases between. Germline V CDR1 and CDR2: SGDLS, YYNGEE. The CDR3 sequence: CASSVVGEPSGANVLTF. The CDR3 coding sequence is TGTGCCAGCAGCGTAGTCGGGGAACCCTCTGGGGCCAACGTCCTGACTTTC.

The chain uses TRBV4-2 and TRBJ2-4; D remains unclear. CDR3 length: 15 residues. Trimming cost V 0 bases and J 0 bases, with 6 bases left between them. In germline, CDR1 is LGHNA, CDR2 YNFKEQ. The CDR3 here is CASSQDQEAKNIQYF. In DNA form, the CDR3 reads TGTGCCAGCAGCCAAGATCAGGAAGCCAAAAACATTCAGTACTTC.

This clone showed up just a few times. The chain recombines TRBV18 with TRBJ2-1; 10 nucleotides align to TRBD2. Germline loops: CDR1 KGHSH, CDR2 LQKENI. The V and J ends lost 8 bases and 3 bases, in that order; junction bases with no gene match: 7. The CDR3 is 15 residues long. This CDR3 is CASHPSGGDYNEQFF. The CDR3 region has the DNA TGTGCCAGCCACCCTAGCGGGGGCGACTACAATGAGCAGTTCTTC.

V gene TRBV18 combines with J gene TRBJ2-7; 10 bases match TRBD1. Unmatched junction bases numbered 10, after V lost 2 bases and J lost 6 bases. Germline V gene sequence: CDR1 KGHSH, CDR2 LQKENI. The CDR3 is 16 residues long. CDR3: CASSPWAGTGETEQYF. CDR3 bases: TGTGCCAGCTCACCATGGGCCGGGACAGGGGAGACCGAGCAGTACTTC. Filled out from reference TRBV18 and TRBJ2-7, the complete variable domain reads NAGVMQNPRHLVRRRGQEARLRCSPMKGHSHVYWYRQLPEEGLKFMVYLQKENIIDESGMPKERFSAEFPKEGPSILRIQQVVRGDSAAYFCASSPWAGTGETEQYFGPGTRLTVT.

The rearrangement joins TRBV9 to TRBJ2-5; perhaps TRBD2 as D (7 bases). The CDR3 is 17 residues long. Trimming removed 4 bases at V and 1 base at J, with 20 bases between. The V gene's germline CDR1 is SGDLS and CDR2 YYNGEE. This CDR3 reads CASSPLGGGAIQETQYF. CDR3 DNA sequence: TGTGCCAGCAGCCCCCTAGGTGGGGGGGCCATCCAAGAGACCCAGTACTTC.

This clone was found a few times. The chain couples TRBV5-1 to TRBJ2-1; no clear D gene. CDR1 and CDR2 from the germline V gene are SGHRS and YFSETQ. This CDR3 spans 11 amino acids. V was cut by 6 bases and J by 3 bases, with 4 bases left in between. This CDR3 is CASTNYNEQFF. In DNA form, the CDR3 reads TGCGCCAGCACCAACTACAATGAGCAGTTCTTC.

This clone was detected only a few times. The chain has TRBV23-1 and TRBJ1-1; D remains unclear. TRBV23-1 is classed as an ORF, of uncertain function. CDR3 size: 16 residues. V was cut by 1 base and J by 6 bases, with 18 bases left in between. CDR3 in DNA: TGCGCCAGCAGTCAATTTGGGGAGGAGGGATGTGCTGAAGCTTTCTTT. Translating gives CASSQFGEEGCAEAFF.

A few counts support this clone. This rearrangement joins TRBV10-3 to TRBJ1-1; TRBD1 matches 8 bases. In germline, CDR1 is ENHRY, CDR2 SYGVKD. The CDR3 has 14 residues. Trimming removed 3 bases from V and 11 bases from J; junction bases left unmatched: 11. This CDR3 is CAISELDRVATAFF. For the CDR3, the DNA is TGTGCCATCAGTGAATTGGACAGGGTGGCTACGGCTTTCTTT.

This clone was detected ten times or more. The J gene is TRBJ2-1, the V gene TRBV6-4; 9 bases fit TRBD2. Trimming cost V 7 bases and J 5 bases; bases outside gene matches: 6. Germline CDR1 and CDR2: MRHNA and SNTAGT. The CDR3 is made up of 14 amino acids. CDR3 amino acids: CASTSGGPNNEQFF. CDR3 nucleotide sequence: TGTGCCAGCACCAGCGGGGGGCCTAACAATGAGCAGTTCTTC.

CDR3 residues: CASSSGLAASTDTQYF. DNA for the CDR3: TGCGCCAGCAGCTCCGGTCTAGCGGCTAGCACAGATACGCAGTATTTT. The chain is built from TRBV5-1 and TRBJ2-3; 7 bases fit TRBD2. Germline trimming cut 3 bases from V and 0 bases from J; bases unmatched to any gene: 7. The germline CDR1 and CDR2 sequences are SGHRS and YFSETQ. The CDR3 consists of 16 residues.

V and J are TRBV14 and TRBJ2-3; 9 bases are shared with TRBD2. With V trimmed by 4 bases and J by 7 bases, 12 bases remained unmatched. Germline V gene data show CDR1 as SGHDN and CDR2 as FVKESK. This CDR3 contains 16 residues. CDR3 residues: CASSPLGGGAFNTQYF. The CDR3 nucleotides read TGTGCCAGCAGCCCCCTTGGCGGGGGGGCCTTCAATACGCAGTATTTT.

This chain connects TRBV6-1 to TRBJ2-2, with 8 positions matching TRBD2. The germline gives CDR1 MNHNS, CDR2 SASEGT. The CDR3 is 15 residues long. J lost 2 bases, V lost 7 bases, and 6 bases had no gene match. CDR3 nucleotides: TGTGCCAGCACCCCGGCGGGGGGAAACACCGGGGAGCTGTTTTTT. Its protein is CASTPAGGNTGELFF.

The chain has TRBV4-1 and TRBJ2-1, with D possibly TRBD1 on 5 matching bases. CDR1 and CDR2 (germline): MGHRA, YSYEKL. The CDR3 is 18 amino acids. The V end was cut by 2 bases, the J end by 4 bases, with 21 bases between. CDR3 sequence: CASSQSGQAMGPYNEQFF. The DNA of the CDR3 is TGCGCCAGCAGCCAATCAGGGCAGGCCATGGGCCCATACAATGAGCAGTTCTTC.

This clone was picked up a small number of times. V gene TRBV30 combines with J gene TRBJ2-2, with D perhaps matching TRBD2 (5 bases). CDR3 length equals 13 residues. The germline CDR1 and CDR2 sequences are GTSNPN and SVGIG (reference sequence). V shed 2 bases and J shed 7 bases, with 11 bases lying between them. The CDR3 loop reads CAWSTGIIGELFF. CDR3 coding DNA: TGTGCCTGGAGTACCGGGATCATCGGGGAGCTGTTTTTT.